This TCR beta chain was found in a study of OX40 agonist ivuxolimab in advanced cancers. On the study more broadly: One hepatocellular carcinoma and a couple of cutaneous melanoma patients partially responded. Findings of the study overall: Among patients with partial responses at 0.1-3.0 mg/kg, clonal expansion was among the lowest.

TCRdb keeps only in-frame clones here, not all; method: immunoSEQ multiplex PCR. This repertoire shows tens of thousands of clones, around 91% found once; its top ten account for around 2.8%. This CDR3 has 14 amino acids. Trimming removed 6 bases at V and 11 bases at J, with 20 bases between. The V gene's germline CDR1 is MNHNY and CDR2 SVGAGI (reference sequence). With regard to this clone: Its antigen is unidentified.

Sequences were derived from CD4+ or CD8+ T cells sorted from blood, sampled in a trial of the OX40 agonist ivuxolimab. The chain recombines TRBV6-6 with TRBJ1-5, with TRBD1 as a possible D gene (6 bases). The clonotype was recovered from an adult with an advanced solid tumor such as melanoma, head and neck, liver or kidney cancer. CDR3 nucleotide sequence: TGTGCCAGCAGGATCGGGGGGGGCGAGATATCCCAGCATTTT. This translates into CASRIGGGEISQHF.